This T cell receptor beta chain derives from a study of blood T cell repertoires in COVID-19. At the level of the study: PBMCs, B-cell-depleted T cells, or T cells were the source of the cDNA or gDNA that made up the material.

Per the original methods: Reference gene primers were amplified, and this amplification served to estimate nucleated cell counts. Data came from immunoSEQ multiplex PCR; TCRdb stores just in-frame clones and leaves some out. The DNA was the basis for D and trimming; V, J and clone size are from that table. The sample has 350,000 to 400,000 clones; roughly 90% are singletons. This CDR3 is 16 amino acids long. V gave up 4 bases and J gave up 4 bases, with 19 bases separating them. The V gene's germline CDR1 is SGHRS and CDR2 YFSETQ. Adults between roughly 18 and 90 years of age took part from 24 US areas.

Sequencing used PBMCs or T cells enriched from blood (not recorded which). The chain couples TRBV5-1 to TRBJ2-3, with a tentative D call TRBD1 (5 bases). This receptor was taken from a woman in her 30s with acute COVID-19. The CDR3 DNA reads TGCGCCAGCAGCCGCTCGACAGAAAGCCCGGCAGATACGCAGTATTTT. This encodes CASSRSTESPADTQYF.